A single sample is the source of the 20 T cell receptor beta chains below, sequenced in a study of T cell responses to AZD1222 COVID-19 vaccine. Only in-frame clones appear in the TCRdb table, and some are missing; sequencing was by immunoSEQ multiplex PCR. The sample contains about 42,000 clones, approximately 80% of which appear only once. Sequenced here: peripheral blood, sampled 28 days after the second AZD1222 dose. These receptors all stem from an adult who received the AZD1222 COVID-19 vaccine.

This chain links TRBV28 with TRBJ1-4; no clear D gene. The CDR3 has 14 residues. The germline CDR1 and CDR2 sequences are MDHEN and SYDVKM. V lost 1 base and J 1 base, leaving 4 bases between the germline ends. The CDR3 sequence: CASSLSLTNEKLFF. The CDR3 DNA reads TGTGCCAGCAGTTTATCATTAACTAATGAAAAACTGTTTTTT.

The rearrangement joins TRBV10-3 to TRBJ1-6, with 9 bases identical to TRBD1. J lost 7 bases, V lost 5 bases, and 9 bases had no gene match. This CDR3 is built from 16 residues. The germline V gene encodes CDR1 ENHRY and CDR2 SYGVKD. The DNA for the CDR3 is TGTGCCATCAGTAAGAACCCCGGGACAGGGAATTCACCCCTCCACTTT. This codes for CAISKNPGTGNSPLHF.

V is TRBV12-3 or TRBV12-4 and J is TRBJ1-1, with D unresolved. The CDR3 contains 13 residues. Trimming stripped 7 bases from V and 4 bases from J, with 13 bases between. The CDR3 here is CASTLPRGTEAFF. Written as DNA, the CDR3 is TGTGCCAGCACTCTCCCACGGGGCACTGAAGCTTTCTTT.

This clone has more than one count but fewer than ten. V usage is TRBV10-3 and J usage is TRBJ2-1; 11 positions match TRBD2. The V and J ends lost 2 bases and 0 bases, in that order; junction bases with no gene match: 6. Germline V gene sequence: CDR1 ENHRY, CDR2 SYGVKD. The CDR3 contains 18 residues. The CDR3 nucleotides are TGTGCCATCAGTGAGAGTAGCGGGGGGGCTATCTCCTACAATGAGCAGTTCTTC. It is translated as CAISESSGGAISYNEQFF.

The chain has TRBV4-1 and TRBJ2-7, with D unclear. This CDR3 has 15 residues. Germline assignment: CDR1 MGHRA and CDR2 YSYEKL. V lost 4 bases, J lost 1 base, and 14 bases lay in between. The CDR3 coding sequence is TGCGCCAGCAGCCCCCAAATAGTTTTTTCCTACGAGCAGTACTTC. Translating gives CASSPQIVFSYEQYF.

The CDR3, as DNA: TGTGCTAGTGGTTTGGTCCTCAGGGGCTTGTTCGGCTACACCTTC. As protein: CASGLVLRGLFGYTF. This chain joins TRBV12-5 and TRBJ1-2; possibly TRBD1 for D (6 bases). The CDR3 is made up of 15 amino acids. Trimming stripped 0 bases from V and 8 bases from J, with 16 bases between. Germline CDR1 and CDR2: LGHNT and FRNRAP.

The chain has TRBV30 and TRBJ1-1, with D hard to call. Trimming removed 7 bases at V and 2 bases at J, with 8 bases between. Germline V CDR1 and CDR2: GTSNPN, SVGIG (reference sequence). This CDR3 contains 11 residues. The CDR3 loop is CALGINTEAFF. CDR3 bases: TGTGCCTTAGGTATTAACACTGAAGCTTTCTTT.

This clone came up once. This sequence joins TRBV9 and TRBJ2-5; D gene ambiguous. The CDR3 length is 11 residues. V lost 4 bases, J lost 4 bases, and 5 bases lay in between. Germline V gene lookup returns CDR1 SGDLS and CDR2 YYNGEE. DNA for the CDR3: TGTGCCAGCAGCCCGGGAGAGACCCAGTACTTC. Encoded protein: CASSPGETQYF. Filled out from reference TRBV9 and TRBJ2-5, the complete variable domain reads DSGVTQTPKHLITATGQRVTLRCSPRSGDLSVYWYQQSLDQGLQFLIQYYNGEERAKGNILERFSAQQFPDLHSELNLSSLELGDSALYFCASSPGETQYFGPGTRLLVL.

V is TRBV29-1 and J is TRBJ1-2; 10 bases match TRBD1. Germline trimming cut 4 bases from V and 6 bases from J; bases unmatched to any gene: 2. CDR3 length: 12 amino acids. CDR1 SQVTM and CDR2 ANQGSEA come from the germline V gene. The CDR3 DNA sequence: TGCAGCGTTGGGGGACAGGGGCATGGCTACACCTTC. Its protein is CSVGGQGHGYTF. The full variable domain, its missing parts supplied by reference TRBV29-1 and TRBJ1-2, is SAVISQKPSRDICQRGTSLTIQCQVDSQVTMMFWYRQQPGQSLTLIATANQGSEATYESGFVIDKFPISRPNLTFSTLTVSNMSPEDSSIYLCSVGGQGHGYTFGSGTRLTVV.

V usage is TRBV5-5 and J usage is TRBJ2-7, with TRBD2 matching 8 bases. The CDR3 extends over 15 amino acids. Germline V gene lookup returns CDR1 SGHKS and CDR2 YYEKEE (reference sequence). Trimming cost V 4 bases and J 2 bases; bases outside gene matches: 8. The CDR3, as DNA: TGTGCCAGCAGCCGGGAGGGACGCTTAACCTACGAGCAGTACTTC. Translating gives CASSREGRLTYEQYF. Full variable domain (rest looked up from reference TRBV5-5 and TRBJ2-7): DAGVTQSPTHLIKTRGQQVTLRCSPISGHKSVSWYQQVLGQGPQFIFQYYEKEERGRGNFPDRFSARQFPNYSSELNVNALLLGDSALYLCASSREGRLTYEQYFGPGTRLTVT.

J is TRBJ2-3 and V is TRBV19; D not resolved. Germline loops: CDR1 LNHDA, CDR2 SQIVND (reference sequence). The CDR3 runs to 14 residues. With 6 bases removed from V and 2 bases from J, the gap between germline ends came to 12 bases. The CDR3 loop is CASSPQQHTDTQYF. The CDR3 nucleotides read TGTGCCAGTAGCCCCCAGCAGCACACAGATACGCAGTATTTT. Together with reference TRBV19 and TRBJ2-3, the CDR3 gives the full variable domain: DGGITQSPKYLFRKEGQNVTLSCEQNLNHDAMYWYRQDPGQGLRLIYYSQIVNDFQKGDIAEGYSVSREKKESFPLTVTSAQKNPTAFYLCASSPQQHTDTQYFGPGTRLTVL.

CDR3 bases: TGTGCCAGCAGCGGAGACAGGGTCCAGCGGGGCTACACCTTC. Its translation: CASSGDRVQRGYTF. The chain carries TRBV2 and TRBJ1-2, with TRBD1 identical over 7 bases. Trimming cost V 6 bases and J 8 bases; bases outside gene matches: 12. Germline V gene data show CDR1 as SNHLY and CDR2 as FYNNEI. The CDR3 runs 14 residues.

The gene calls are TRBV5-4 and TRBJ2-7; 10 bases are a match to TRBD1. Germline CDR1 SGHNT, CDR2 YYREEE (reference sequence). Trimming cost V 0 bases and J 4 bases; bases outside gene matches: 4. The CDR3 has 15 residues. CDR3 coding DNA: TGTGCCAGCAGCTTGGTGGGACAGGGGCAGTACGAGCAGTACTTC. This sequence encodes CASSLVGQGQYEQYF.

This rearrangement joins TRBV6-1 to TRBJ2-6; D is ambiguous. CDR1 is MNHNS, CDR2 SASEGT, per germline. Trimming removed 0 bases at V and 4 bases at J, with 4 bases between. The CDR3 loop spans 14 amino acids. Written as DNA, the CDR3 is TGTGCCAGCAGTGAAGCCTTGGGGGCCAACGTCCTGACTTTC. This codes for CASSEALGANVLTF.

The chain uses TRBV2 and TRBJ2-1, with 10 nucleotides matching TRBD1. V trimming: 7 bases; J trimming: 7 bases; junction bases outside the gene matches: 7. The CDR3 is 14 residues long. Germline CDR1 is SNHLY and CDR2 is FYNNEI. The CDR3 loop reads CASNRDRGVNEQFF. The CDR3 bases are TGTGCCAGCAATCGGGACAGGGGTGTAAATGAGCAGTTCTTC. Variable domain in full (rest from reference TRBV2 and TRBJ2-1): EPEVTQTPSHQVTQMGQEVILRCVPISNHLYFYWYRQILGQKVEFLVSFYNNEISEKSEIFDDQFSVERPDGSNFTLKIRSTKLEDSAMYFCASNRDRGVNEQFFGPGTRLTVL.

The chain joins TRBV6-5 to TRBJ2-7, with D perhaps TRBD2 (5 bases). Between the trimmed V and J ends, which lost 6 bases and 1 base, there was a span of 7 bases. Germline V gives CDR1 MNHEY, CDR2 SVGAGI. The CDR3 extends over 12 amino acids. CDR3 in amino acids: CASRGGSYEQYF. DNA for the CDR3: TGTGCCAGCAGAGGAGGTTCCTACGAGCAGTACTTC.

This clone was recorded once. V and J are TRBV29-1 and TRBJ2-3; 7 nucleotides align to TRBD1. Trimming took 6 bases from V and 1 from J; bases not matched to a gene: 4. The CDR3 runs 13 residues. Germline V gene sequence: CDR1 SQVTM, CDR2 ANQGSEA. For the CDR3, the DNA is TGCAGCGTGGGACAGCCAGGCACAGATACGCAGTATTTT. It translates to CSVGQPGTDTQYF.

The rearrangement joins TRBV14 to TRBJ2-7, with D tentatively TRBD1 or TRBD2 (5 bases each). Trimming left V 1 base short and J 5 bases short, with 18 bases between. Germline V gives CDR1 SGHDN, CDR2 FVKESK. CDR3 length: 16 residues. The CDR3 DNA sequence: TGTGCCAGCAGCCAAGGCAGGTCCCGGGACCACGACGAGCAGTACTTC. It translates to CASSQGRSRDHDEQYF.

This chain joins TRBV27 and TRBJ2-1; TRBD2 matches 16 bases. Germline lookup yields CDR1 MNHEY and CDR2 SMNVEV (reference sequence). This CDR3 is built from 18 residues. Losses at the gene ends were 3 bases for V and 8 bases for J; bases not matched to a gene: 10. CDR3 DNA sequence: TGTGCCAGCAGTTTCCGCGGGACTAGCGGGGGGGCAGGGGATGAGCAGTTCTTC. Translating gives CASSFRGTSGGAGDEQFF.

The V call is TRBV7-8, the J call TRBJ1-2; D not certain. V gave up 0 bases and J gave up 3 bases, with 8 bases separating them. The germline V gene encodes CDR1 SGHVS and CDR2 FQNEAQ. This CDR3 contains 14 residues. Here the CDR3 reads CASSLAPEDYGYTF. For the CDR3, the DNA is TGTGCCAGCAGCTTAGCTCCAGAGGACTATGGCTACACCTTC.